This is a list of T cell receptor beta chains from one sample in a study of T cell responses to AZD1222 COVID-19 vaccine. Method: immunoSEQ multiplex PCR; TCRdb's copy keeps in-frame clones and lacks some. The repertoire holds some 100,000 clones, with about 83% as singletons. The starting material was peripheral blood, obtained on day 0 of AZD1222 vaccination. The receptors were sampled from an adult in good health. The CDR3 runs from the conserved cysteine through the conserved F or W.

TRBJ2-3 TRBV5-1 14 CASSLGDPTDTQYF
TRBJ2-7 TRBV5-5 13 CATTGGGQYEQYF
TRBJ2-4 TRBV4-1 17 CASSQVGPGGDRNIQYF
TRBJ2-7 TRBV4-1 15 CASSQAGQGSYEQYF
TRBJ1-5 TRBV7-2 15 CASSLPGQGWQPQHF
TRBJ2-2 TRBV12-3/TRBV12-4 12 CASSFLPGELFF
TRBJ1-2 TRBV24-1 13 CATSDLEGAGYTF
TRBJ2-7 TRBV5-1 14 CASSPSGQPYEQYF
TRBJ1-2 TRBV6-5 14 CTSSRLGGNYGYTF
TRBJ2-1 TRBV23-1 15 CASSLRDRDCDEQFF
TRBJ2-2 TRBV7-3 14 CASTKDRNTGELFF
TRBJ1-1 TRBV3-1/TRBV3-2 15 CASSQVQSLRTEAFF
TRBJ1-1 TRBV7-3 17 CASSLTLRVGWNTEAFF
TRBJ2-3 TRBV28 18 CASSSSSLRGGRTDTQYF
TRBJ2-7 TRBV6-5 15 CASSRLGAEQGEQYF
TRBJ1-5 TRBV19 15 CASSPDRGSYQPQHF